Shown below are 30 T cell receptor beta chains from a single sample sequenced in a study of CD8+CD57+ T cells in acquired aplastic anemia. Patients included in sequencing had previously demonstrated CD8+CD57+ cell expansion by flow cytometry. TCR beta VDJ and CDR3 profiling used genomic DNA as template. MiXCR, run by TCRdb on the reads, gives a single entry per CDR3 protein. Among some 180,000 distinct CDR3 sequences, more than 60% were seen once, and the ten largest hold about 44%. What was sequenced was sorted CD4+, CD8+, or CD8+CD57+ T cells (not recorded which) from PBMCs. The receptors originated from a human donor with aplastic anemia.

The J gene is TRBJ2-3, the V gene TRBV20-1; 11 nucleotides match TRBD2. The ends lost 5 bases at V and 4 bases at J; junction bases unmatched: 5. Germline V gives CDR1 DFQATT, CDR2 SNEGSKA (reference sequence). The CDR3 loop spans 14 amino acids. DNA of the CDR3: TGCAGTGCTGGGCCGACTAGCGGGGCAGATACGCAGTATTTT. Its protein is CSAGPTSGADTQYF.

In regard to this clonotype: A much larger clone sits a single nucleotide away, making a read error possible. The CDR3 protein is CASSRMGQGSQPQHF. CDR3 in DNA: TGCGCCAGCAGCCGGATGGGACAGGGAAGTCAGCCCCAGCATTTT. The chain recombines TRBV4-1 with TRBJ1-5; the match to TRBD1 covers 9 bases. This CDR3 has 15 amino acids. Germline V gene data show CDR1 as MGHRA and CDR2 as YSYEKL. The V gene end was trimmed by 4 bases and the J gene end by 6 bases; junction bases not matched to a gene: 7.

The rearrangement uses TRBV29-1 and TRBJ1-1, with no clear D. This CDR3 region has 13 residues. The V and J ends lost 4 bases and 0 bases respectively, with 9 bases between them. Looked up from germline, CDR1 is SQVTM and CDR2 is ANQGSEA. This CDR3 reads CSVAGLMNTEAFF. In nucleotides, the CDR3 is TGCAGCGTTGCCGGATTAATGAACACTGAAGCTTTCTTT.

The genes are TRBV11-2 and TRBJ2-2, with D maybe TRBD1 (6 bases). V was shortened by 5 bases and J by 6 bases, with 13 bases between the two germline ends. Germline values: CDR1 SGHAT, CDR2 FQNNGV. The CDR3 covers 14 residues. The CDR3 is CASSKQGSAGELFF. CDR3 in DNA: TGTGCCAGCAGCAAGCAGGGGTCGGCCGGGGAGCTGTTTTTT. Full variable domain (missing parts from reference TRBV11-2 and TRBJ2-2): EAGVAQSPRYKIIEKRQSVAFWCNPISGHATLYWYQQILGQGPKLLIQFQNNGVVDDSQLPKDRFSAERLKGVDSTLKIQPAKLEDSAVYLCASSKQGSAGELFFGEGSRLTVL.

Regarding this clonotype: A single base separates this from a much larger clone, so it may be a read error. The conserved closing phenylalanine or tryptophan is absent in this CDR3, likely reflecting a read error. The V and J genes are TRBV6-5 and TRBJ2-1; D may be TRBD2 (7 bases). Germline V gene data show CDR1 as MNHEY and CDR2 as SVGAGI. The CDR3 contains 15 residues. V lost 5 bases and J lost 2, with 13 bases in between. The CDR3 nucleotides are TGTGCCAGCAGTCCGAGGGGGGGGCCCTACAATGAGCAGTTCCTC. Its protein product is CASSPRGGPYNEQFL.

There are many counts of this clonotype. J is TRBJ2-7 and V is TRBV20-1; unclear D gene. The germline V and J ends were trimmed by 0 bases and 4 bases, with 7 bases remaining between them. The CDR3 is 12 residues long. Germline values: CDR1 DFQATT, CDR2 SNEGSKA (reference sequence). CDR3 protein: CSARDQIYEQYF. CDR3 in DNA: TGCAGTGCTAGAGATCAAATATACGAGCAGTACTTC.

As to this clonotype: The conserved closing phenylalanine or tryptophan is absent in this CDR3, likely reflecting a read error. The DNA is omitted, as the CDR3 cannot be located on it reliably, and the CDR3 follows TCRdb's listing. The V call is TRBV5-5, the J call TRBJ2-7; the table calls TRBD2, which could not be checked here. Germline values: CDR1 SGHKS, CDR2 YYEKEE (reference sequence). Counting both end residues, the CDR3 totals 8 amino acids. The CDR3: CASRGGAT.

This clonotype was seen a handful of times. V usage is TRBV7-8 and J usage is TRBJ2-7; D gene unclear. Trimming took 5 bases from V and 2 from J, leaving 7 bases between them. In germline, CDR1 is SGHVS, CDR2 FQNEAQ. The CDR3 has 12 amino acids. The CDR3 here is CASSPHAYEQYF. CDR3 nucleotides: TGTGCCAGCAGCCCTCACGCCTACGAGCAGTACTTC.

A word on this clonotype: With a much larger clone just one base away, this may be a read error. The rearrangement uses TRBV6-4 and TRBJ2-3, with TRBD2 identical over 10 bases. CDR3 length: 14 amino acids. Germline assignment: CDR1 MRHNA and CDR2 SNTAGT. The CDR3 DNA is TGTGCCAGCAGTGATGGGTTAGCGGGGGGCCCACCGTTTTTT. As protein: CASSDGLAGGPPFF.

The rearrangement links TRBV9 to TRBJ2-7; D gene ambiguous. This CDR3 has 15 amino acids. The germline V gene encodes CDR1 SGDLS and CDR2 YYNGEE. V lost 2 bases to trimming and J lost 4 bases, with 16 bases between them. The CDR3 DNA is TGTGCCAGCAGCGTCGGTGACCGTGTGGAATACGAGCAGTACTTC. Its translation: CASSVGDRVEYEQYF.

This clonotype appeared a single time. J is TRBJ1-2 and V is TRBV7-2; D is uncertain. Germline-derived CDR1 and CDR2 are SGHTA and FQGNSA. The length of the CDR3 is 12 residues. Trimming shortened V by 2 bases and J by 4 bases, and 5 bases separated the two germline ends. The CDR3 protein is CASSLMVYGYTF. For the CDR3, the DNA is TGTGCCAGCAGCTTAATGGTCTATGGCTACACCTTC.

CDR3 bases: TGTGCCAGCAGCTTGAAGCTGTCTTCACCCCTCCACTTT. Translated: CASSLKLSSPLHF. The chain has TRBV7-3 and TRBJ1-6; D unclear. The CDR3 is 13 amino acids. V lost 3 bases, J lost 9 bases, and 9 bases lay in between. The germline gives CDR1 SGHTA, CDR2 FQGTGA.

The J gene is TRBJ2-1, the V gene TRBV7-2; tentative D call: TRBD1 (6 bases). Deletions cut 6 bases from V and 0 bases from J, with 12 bases between. The CDR3 contains 15 residues. Per germline, CDR1 SGHTA and CDR2 FQGNSA. CDR3 sequence reads: CASRLDRSSYNEQFF. The DNA of the CDR3 is TGTGCCAGCAGGTTGGACAGAAGCTCCTACAATGAGCAGTTCTTC.

The chain carries TRBV7-3 and TRBJ1-1, with D perhaps TRBD1 (6 bases). This CDR3 spans 13 amino acids. The germline gives CDR1 SGHTA, CDR2 FQGTGA. V was clipped by 5 bases and J by 5 bases, with 12 bases between them. CDR3 DNA: TGTGCCAGCAGCCCCAACACAGGGACTGAAGCTTTCTTT. Its translation is CASSPNTGTEAFF.

The chain is built from TRBV19 and TRBJ1-1, with 7 bases matching TRBD1. Losses at the gene ends were 5 bases for V and 7 bases for J; bases not matched to a gene: 7. Germline V lookup: CDR1 LNHDA, CDR2 SQIVND (reference sequence). This CDR3 region has 13 residues. This chain's CDR3 is CASSLGTEREAFF. The CDR3 region has the DNA TGTGCCAGTAGTTTAGGGACAGAGCGTGAAGCTTTCTTT.

The chain carries TRBV12-5 and TRBJ2-2; D may be TRBD1 (6 bases). This CDR3 comprises 16 residues. Germline values: CDR1 LGHNT, CDR2 FRNRAP. The V gene lost 5 bases and the J gene lost 6 bases, with 19 bases spanning the gap. The CDR3 region is CASGEGQLNPPGELFF. The CDR3 DNA sequence: TGTGCTAGTGGTGAGGGACAACTGAATCCCCCCGGGGAGCTGTTTTTT.

The chain employs TRBV19 and TRBJ2-3; no clear D gene. The CDR3 covers 15 residues. V lost 1 base and J 4 bases, leaving 12 bases between the germline ends. Germline V gene sequence: CDR1 LNHDA, CDR2 SQIVND (reference sequence). The CDR3 nucleotides are TGTGCCAGTAGTATAGGGGATGGTGCCTCAGATACGCAGTATTTT. It codes for CASSIGDGASDTQYF.

The chain uses TRBV19 and TRBJ1-1, with no clear D. The CDR3 has 14 residues. Germline V CDR1 and CDR2: LNHDA, SQIVND (reference sequence). Deletions cut 7 bases from V and 2 bases from J, with 14 bases between. The CDR3 here is CASTSRVRNTEAFF. CDR3 nucleotides: TGTGCCAGTACCTCCCGAGTTAGAAACACTGAAGCTTTCTTT.

The rearrangement joins TRBV9 to TRBJ2-5; TRBD1 matches at 8 bases. CDR3 size: 14 residues. Germline loops: CDR1 SGDLS, CDR2 YYNGEE. The V segment lost 4 bases and the J segment 4 bases; nucleotides outside the gene matches: 6. CDR3 sequence (DNA): TGTGCCAGCAGCACCGGACAGGGTGCAGAGACCCAGTACTTC. Its translation is CASSTGQGAETQYF.

This chain links TRBV5-1 with TRBJ2-7, with D perhaps assigned TRBD1 or TRBD2 (6 bases each). V was trimmed by 4 bases and J by 3 bases, leaving 14 bases between them. Germline loops: CDR1 SGHRS, CDR2 YFSETQ. The CDR3 runs 14 residues. The CDR3 coding sequence is TGCGCCAGCAGCGCGACAGGAGGGGGCTACGAGCAGTACTTC. It is translated as CASSATGGGYEQYF.

At least ten counts were recorded for this clonotype. The chain carries TRBV6-1 and TRBJ2-2; D uncertain. The CDR3 runs to 12 residues. Per the germline V gene, CDR1 is MNHNS and CDR2 is SASEGT. Trimming pared 4 bases from V and 7 bases from J, leaving 7 bases between. CDR3 DNA: TGTGCCAGCAGTGGGCTGAGCGGGGAGCTGTTTTTT. It specifies CASSGLSGELFF.

The table lists this clonotype with many counts. The chain is built from TRBV7-6 and TRBJ2-3, with D tentatively TRBD1 (5 bases). The CDR3 runs to 15 residues. V was shortened by 0 bases and J by 3 bases, with 10 bases between the two germline ends. In germline, CDR1 is SGHVS, CDR2 FNYEAQ. This CDR3 reads CASSLATEGTDTQYF. In DNA, the CDR3 is TGTGCCAGCAGCTTAGCGACAGAAGGAACAGATACGCAGTATTTT. Variable domain in full (rest from reference TRBV7-6 and TRBJ2-3): GAGVSQSPRYKVTKRGQDVALRCDPISGHVSLYWYRQALGQGPEFLTYFNYEAQQDKSGLPNDRFSAERPEGSISTLTIQRTEQRDSAMYRCASSLATEGTDTQYFGPGTRLTVL.

In this sample, this clonotype turned up a few times. The chain links TRBV2 to TRBJ2-1, with TRBD2 as a possible D gene (6 bases). In germline, CDR1 is SNHLY, CDR2 FYNNEI. The V end lost 4 bases, the J end lost 0 bases, and 7 bases lay between the germline ends. The CDR3 totals 14 residues. CDR3 loop: CASSVSGSYNEQFF. Here the CDR3 DNA reads TGTGCCAGCAGTGTTAGCGGCTCCTACAATGAGCAGTTCTTC.

This chain links TRBV12-3 or TRBV12-4 with TRBJ2-7; D unresolved. The CDR3 length is 12 residues. Trimming removed 5 bases from V and 3 bases from J, with 8 bases in between. As DNA, the CDR3 is TGTGCCAGCAGTGAAGTCCACTACGAGCAGTACTTC. Translation gives CASSEVHYEQYF.

This clonotype was found many times. The CDR3 nucleotides read TGTGCCAGCAGCCAAGATGGATGGAGCATCTACACCTTC. Translated: CASSQDGWSIYTF. The chain recombines TRBV3-1 with TRBJ1-2; D gene ambiguous. There are 13 residues in the CDR3. Germline lookup yields CDR1 LGHDT and CDR2 YNNKEL (reference sequence). V shed 0 bases and J shed 10 bases, with 12 bases lying between them.

The rearrangement links TRBV20-1 to TRBJ1-2; tentative D call: TRBD1 (5 bases). The CDR3 runs 13 residues. The V end was cut by 7 bases, the J end by 7 bases, with 19 bases between. Germline assignment: CDR1 DFQATT and CDR2 SNEGSKA (reference sequence). CDR3 amino acids: CSVLRSDSTGYTF. The CDR3 DNA reads TGCAGTGTCCTGCGATCAGACAGTACTGGCTACACCTTC.

V usage is TRBV19 and J usage is TRBJ1-1; 7 bases line up with TRBD1. Germline CDR1 LNHDA, CDR2 SQIVND (reference sequence). This CDR3 has 15 amino acids. The V gene end was trimmed by 3 bases and the J gene end by 0 bases; junction bases not matched to a gene: 4. CDR3: CASSISGTVNTEAFF. For the CDR3, the DNA is TGTGCCAGTAGTATCTCCGGGACAGTGAACACTGAAGCTTTCTTT.

There are a few counts of this clonotype. The genes are TRBV7-9 and TRBJ1-2; the D is unclear. The CDR3 sequence is 15 residues long. The V and J ends lost 3 bases and 2 bases respectively, with 13 bases between them. CDR1 SEHNR and CDR2 FQNEAQ come from the germline V gene (reference sequence). CDR3 residues: CASSFSASANYGYTF. CDR3 bases: TGTGCCAGCAGCTTTTCGGCCTCGGCGAACTATGGCTACACCTTC.

Ten or more counts support this clonotype. The V call is TRBV7-8, the J call TRBJ1-2, with TRBD1 as a possible D gene (6 bases). The CDR3 is made up of 15 amino acids. V was clipped by 5 bases and J by 2 bases, with 15 bases between them. The V gene's germline CDR1 is SGHVS and CDR2 FQNEAQ. CDR3 coding DNA: TGTGCCAGCAGCCTAACAGGGATAGGGAACTATGGCTACACCTTC. It specifies CASSLTGIGNYGYTF.

The J gene is TRBJ2-3, the V gene TRBV6-5; possible D gene TRBD2, 6 bases. Trimming cost V 6 bases and J 0 bases, with 19 bases left between them. The CDR3 is made up of 17 amino acids. The germline gives CDR1 MNHEY, CDR2 SVGAGI. This CDR3 reads CASSRARGGSSTDTQYF. Written as DNA, the CDR3 is TGTGCCAGCAGCAGGGCTAGAGGAGGGTCTAGCACAGATACGCAGTATTTT.